By share of the sample, the clone carrying this TCR beta chain is medium-sized. In the authors' methods: Amplified reference gene primers provided the basis for estimating nucleated cell counts. Measured with immunoSEQ multiplex PCR; TCRdb has only the in-frame clones, and not every one. V and J calls plus clone size are reproduced from that table; the DNA served to infer D and trimming. The table records 96,000 or so clones, 81% of them present only once. The CDR3 runs to 13 residues. V was clipped by 5 bases and J by 2 bases, with 8 bases between them. Germline V CDR1 and CDR2: SGHNT, YENEEA. Seattle participants joined during active infection and were tracked over time. The sample comes from a study of blood T cell repertoires in COVID-19. In the study overall: From the United States, Italy and Spain came samples of acute and convalescent COVID-19. T cells, B-cell-depleted T cells, or PBMCs provided the cDNA or gDNA that served as material.

This sequence was found in a man at least 80 years old with COVID-19, enrolled during active disease. Source material: peripheral blood. V is TRBV11-3 and J is TRBJ2-3, with unresolved D. The CDR3 protein is CASSGEYTDTQYF. CDR3 coding DNA: TGTGCCAGCAGCGGAGAATACACAGATACGCAGTATTTT. Supplemented by reference TRBV11-3 and TRBJ2-3, the full variable domain reads EAGVVQSPRYKIIEKKQPVAFWCNPISGHNTLYWYLQNLGQGPELLIRYENEEAVDDSQLPKDRFSAERLKGVDSTLKIQPAELGDSAVYLCASSGEYTDTQYFGPGTRLTVL.